This T cell receptor beta chain was identified in a study of spatial heterogeneity in lung cancer. Across the study: Every unique TCR and UMI combination, on average, appeared more than ten times in raw reads.

Noted time point: sample taken at primary tumor resection. Sequencing covered unsorted whole RNA taken from tumor, nontumor lung or frozen PBMC. This clonotype was picked up many times. V was pared by 5 bases and J by 4 bases, with 16 bases between. Per germline, CDR1 SGHAT and CDR2 FQNNGV. The CDR3 is 15 residues long. A single record per CDR3 protein comes from TCRdb applying MiXCR to the 5' RACE reads. The sample has about 10,000 distinct CDR3 sequences; 6% to 7.5% are singletons. The receptor comes from a male donor with early-stage non-small cell lung cancer. The chain uses TRBV11-2 and TRBJ2-3; a possible D gene is TRBD2 (7 bases). The source was normal lung tissue next to the tumor, collected at surgery. The CDR3 nucleotides read TGTGCCAGCAGCCTTTACGGGGGGCAGGCAGATACGCAGTATTTT. Protein product: CASSLYGGQADTQYF.